Below, 32 T cell receptor beta chains from the same sample are listed, as sequenced in a study of cytomegalovirus exposure and HLA in healthy donors. With 60 Vbeta and 13 Jbeta primers, the PCR was carried out. Sequencing was performed with immunoSEQ multiplex PCR; in TCRdb, only in-frame clones are kept and a portion is missing. Of 150,000 or so clones in the sample, 80% were seen once. The material sequenced was PBMCs. The source is a woman in her thirties or forties in good health and CMV-seropositive.

The chain links TRBV27 to TRBJ2-5, with TRBD1 as a possible D gene (6 bases). The germline V and J ends were trimmed by 4 bases and 1 base, with 10 bases remaining between them. This CDR3 spans 14 amino acids. Germline-derived CDR1 and CDR2 are MNHEY and SMNVEV (reference sequence). The CDR3 region is CASSSRGGQETQYF. CDR3 nucleotides: TGTGCCAGCAGTTCCAGGGGCGGCCAAGAGACCCAGTACTTC.

This rearrangement joins TRBV19 to TRBJ2-6, with D tentatively TRBD1 (5 bases). Germline V lookup: CDR1 LNHDA, CDR2 SQIVND (reference sequence). There are 15 residues in the CDR3. V was cut by 11 bases and J by 1 base, with 15 bases left in between. Here the CDR3 reads CASKGSGSGANVLTF. The CDR3, as DNA: TGTGCCTCGAAGGGGTCCGGATCTGGGGCCAACGTCCTGACTTTC.

This sequence joins TRBV5-1 and TRBJ2-7, with TRBD2 matching 14 bases. The CDR3 runs to 17 residues. J lost 9 bases, V lost 10 bases, and 21 bases had no gene match. Germline V gene data show CDR1 as SGHRS and CDR2 as YFSETQ. The CDR3 nucleotides are TGCGCCTCAGACGCAGGGGACGCCGGGACTAGCGGGGGTCCGCAGTACTTC. Its protein product is CASDAGDAGTSGGPQYF.

This chain joins TRBV7-8 and TRBJ2-1, with D possibly being TRBD2 (5 bases). The germline V and J ends were trimmed by 5 bases and 5 bases, with 19 bases remaining between them. CDR3 length: 16 residues. Germline assignment: CDR1 SGHVS and CDR2 FQNEAQ. This chain's CDR3 is CASSHQASGIDNEQFF. CDR3 DNA: TGTGCCAGCAGCCATCAAGCCAGCGGAATAGACAATGAGCAGTTCTTC.

The chain combines TRBV5-1 with TRBJ2-2; tentatively, D is TRBD2 (6 bases). Trimming cost V 1 base and J 7 bases, with 8 bases left between them. The CDR3 is 13 residues long. Germline V lookup: CDR1 SGHRS, CDR2 YFSETQ. CDR3 in amino acids: CASSLREDGELFF. The CDR3 DNA follows: TGCGCCAGCAGCTTGAGGGAGGACGGGGAGCTGTTTTTT. The full variable domain, completed using reference TRBV5-1 and TRBJ2-2, is KAGVTQTPRYLIKTRGQQVTLSCSPISGHRSVSWYQQTPGQGLQFLFEYFSETQRNKGNFPGRFSGRQFSNSRSEMNVSTLELGDSALYLCASSLREDGELFFGEGSRLTVL.

The chain uses TRBV28 and TRBJ1-2; D is ambiguous. The CDR3 runs to 12 residues. V lost 11 bases to trimming and J lost 0 bases, with 10 bases between them. Germline V CDR1 and CDR2: MDHEN, SYDVKM. The CDR3 protein is CAVGRANYGYTF. As DNA, the CDR3 is TGTGCCGTGGGGAGGGCTAACTATGGCTACACCTTC.

The V call is TRBV5-6, the J call TRBJ2-1, with 11 bases lining up with TRBD2. J was trimmed by 8 bases and V by 3 bases; bases with no gene match: 7. The CDR3 is 15 amino acids. Looked up from germline, CDR1 is SGHDT and CDR2 is YYEEEE. This chain's CDR3 is CASSWVAGGQDEQFF. In DNA, the CDR3 is TGTGCCAGCAGCTGGGTAGCGGGAGGGCAGGATGAGCAGTTCTTC.

The V gene is TRBV11-2, the J gene TRBJ2-7; perhaps TRBD2 as D (6 bases). The CDR3 is 14 residues long. Germline assignment: CDR1 SGHAT and CDR2 FQNNGV. V was clipped by 6 bases and J by 1 base, with 13 bases between them. CDR3 bases: TGTGCCAGCAGAGAAGTGGCGGGATCCTACGAGCAGTACTTC. Protein: CASREVAGSYEQYF. The full variable domain, in which reference TRBV11-2 and TRBJ2-7 provide the parts outside the CDR3, is EAGVAQSPRYKIIEKRQSVAFWCNPISGHATLYWYQQILGQGPKLLIQFQNNGVVDDSQLPKDRFSAERLKGVDSTLKIQPAKLEDSAVYLCASREVAGSYEQYFGPGTRLTVT.

V gene TRBV10-3 combines with J gene TRBJ1-2, with D perhaps TRBD1 (6 bases). Germline CDR1 reads ENHRY; CDR2 reads SYGVKD. The CDR3 is 14 amino acids. The germline V and J ends were trimmed by 0 bases and 2 bases, with 7 bases remaining between them. The chain's CDR3 is CAISESGQNYGYTF. The CDR3 DNA reads TGTGCCATCAGTGAGTCAGGACAGAACTATGGCTACACCTTC.

V gene TRBV18 combines with J gene TRBJ2-5; 7 positions agree with TRBD2. The length of the CDR3 is 15 residues. J lost 5 bases, V lost 3 bases, and 9 bases had no gene match. Germline V CDR1 and CDR2: KGHSH, LQKENI. This CDR3 reads CASSPRGTKEETQYF. The CDR3 DNA sequence: TGTGCCAGCTCACCTAGAGGGACTAAGGAGGAGACCCAGTACTTC.

In its sample, this clone was seen once. This sequence joins TRBV6-5 and TRBJ1-2; D is perhaps TRBD1 (5 bases). CDR1 is MNHEY, CDR2 SVGAGI, per germline. Trimming cost V 5 bases and J 8 bases, with 18 bases left between them. This CDR3 has 14 residues. CDR3 DNA sequence: TGTGCCAGCAGTGAAGACGTCAGGGTTGACGGCTACACCTTC. Translating it yields CASSEDVRVDGYTF.

V usage is TRBV15 and J usage is TRBJ2-5, with 12 nucleotides matching TRBD2. The CDR3 is 14 amino acids. J was trimmed by 6 bases and V by 3 bases; bases with no gene match: 2. The germline gives CDR1 LNHNV, CDR2 YYDKDF (reference sequence). CDR3 DNA sequence: TGTGCCACCAGCAGGGGGACTAGCGGGCAGACCCAGTACTTC. Translating gives CATSRGTSGQTQYF.

The J gene is TRBJ1-3, the V gene TRBV6-6, with a weak D call TRBD1 (6 bases). V was trimmed by 7 bases and J by 4 bases, leaving 14 bases between them. The CDR3 sequence is 14 residues long. From germline, CDR1 is MNHNY and CDR2 SVGAGI (reference sequence). This CDR3 reads CASTLQGTGNTIYF. The DNA for the CDR3 is TGTGCCAGCACCCTACAGGGAACCGGAAACACCATATATTTT.

This chain joins TRBV5-6 and TRBJ2-7, with no clear D. Trimming took 0 bases from V and 3 from J, leaving 10 bases between them. This CDR3 spans 14 amino acids. CDR1 is SGHDT and CDR2 is YYEEEE in the germline V gene. CDR3 sequence: CASSLALQDYEQYF. CDR3 DNA: TGTGCCAGCAGCTTGGCCCTTCAGGACTACGAGCAGTACTTC. The whole variable domain, remainder taken from reference TRBV5-6 and TRBJ2-7, is DAGVTQSPTHLIKTRGQQVTLRCSPKSGHDTVSWYQQALGQGPQFIFQYYEEEERQRGNFPDRFSGHQFPNYSSELNVNALLLGDSALYLCASSLALQDYEQYFGPGTRLTVT.

This clone has more than one count but fewer than ten. The chain employs TRBV6-6 and TRBJ2-1; 12 bases line up with TRBD2. V was pared by 7 bases and J by 7 bases, with 8 bases of the junction left unmatched. This CDR3 region has 15 residues. CDR1 and CDR2 (germline): MNHNY, SVGAGI (reference sequence). The CDR3 region has the DNA TGTGCCAGCAACCCTAGCGGGAGGGCCAGTAATGAGCAGTTCTTC. Protein product: CASNPSGRASNEQFF.

The chain uses TRBV25-1 and TRBJ2-5; 9 nucleotides align to TRBD2. J lost 5 bases, V lost 5 bases, and 6 bases had no gene match. CDR1 is MGHDK and CDR2 is SYGVNS in the germline V gene. The CDR3 has 14 residues. CDR3 residues: CASSLAGSRETQYF. For the CDR3, the DNA is TGTGCCAGCAGTCTAGCGGGGTCAAGGGAGACCCAGTACTTC.

The sample holds a few counts of this clone. V usage is TRBV12-5 and J usage is TRBJ2-7, with 7 bases lining up with TRBD1. V lost 8 bases, J lost 5 bases, and 12 bases stayed unmatched. The CDR3 has 14 residues. Germline CDR1 reads LGHNT; CDR2 reads FRNRAP. The CDR3 loop reads CASRLQGFFDEQYF. The CDR3 DNA follows: TGTGCTAGTAGATTACAGGGGTTCTTCGACGAGCAGTACTTC.

This chain links TRBV5-4 with TRBJ2-7; 10 bases are shared with TRBD2. This CDR3 has 15 residues. With 1 base clipped from V and 2 bases from J, the junction kept 3 bases outside the gene matches. Germline assignment: CDR1 SGHNT and CDR2 YYREEE (reference sequence). This CDR3 reads CASSLSLAGAYEQYF. As DNA, the CDR3 is TGTGCCAGCAGCTTGAGCCTAGCGGGAGCCTACGAGCAGTACTTC.

The chain uses TRBV10-3 and TRBJ1-1, with D tentatively TRBD1 (5 bases). This CDR3 comprises 14 residues. Deletions cut 3 bases from V and 1 base from J, with 9 bases between. The germline V gene has CDR1 ENHRY and CDR2 SYGVKD. CDR3 nucleotide sequence: TGTGCCATCAGTGAAGGGCAGGGGAACACTGAAGCTTTCTTT. This codes for CAISEGQGNTEAFF.

The chain carries TRBV7-9 and TRBJ1-1; unclear D gene. The CDR3 consists of 13 residues. Germline CDR1 SEHNR, CDR2 FQNEAQ (reference sequence). V was pared by 5 bases and J by 2 bases, with 9 bases between. CDR3: CASSHGRNTEAFF. The CDR3 coding sequence is TGTGCCAGCAGCCACGGTCGTAACACTGAAGCTTTCTTT.

This clone was counted between two and nine times. The rearrangement links TRBV4-1 to TRBJ1-2, with D tentatively TRBD1 (5 bases). The CDR3 runs 16 residues. Between the trimmed V and J ends, which lost 4 bases and 0 bases, there was a span of 15 bases. Per the germline V gene, CDR1 is MGHRA and CDR2 is YSYEKL. Here the CDR3 reads CASSRGAGQPNYGYTF. The CDR3, as DNA: TGCGCCAGCAGCCGAGGTGCAGGGCAACCTAACTATGGCTACACCTTC.

The CDR3 sequence: CASSPMSGSGKETQYF. The CDR3 DNA follows: TGTGCCAGCAGCCCAATGAGCGGTAGCGGGAAAGAGACCCAGTACTTC. The chain links TRBV27 to TRBJ2-5; 8 bases line up with TRBD2. Trimming at V came to 6 bases and at J to 3 bases, leaving 12 bases not matched to a gene. CDR1 MNHEY and CDR2 SMNVEV come from the germline V gene (reference sequence). This CDR3 contains 16 residues.

This clone was observed a single time. This chain uses TRBV28 with TRBJ1-5; TRBD1 might be the D (6 bases). The CDR3 contains 17 residues. Germline V gives CDR1 MDHEN, CDR2 SYDVKM. V was cut by 4 bases and J by 3 bases, with 19 bases left in between. CDR3 protein: CASSSPFEGQFNQPQHF. The CDR3 coding sequence is TGTGCCAGCAGTTCACCATTTGAAGGACAGTTCAATCAGCCCCAGCATTTT.

The J gene is TRBJ2-2, the V gene TRBV7-6, with TRBD2 identical over 8 bases. The CDR3 contains 17 residues. Germline V gives CDR1 SGHVS, CDR2 FNYEAQ. J was trimmed by 5 bases and V by 4 bases; bases with no gene match: 12. The CDR3 sequence: CASSSPRAGGRTGELFF. DNA for the CDR3: TGTGCCAGCAGCTCCCCTCGGGCGGGAGGTCGGACCGGGGAGCTGTTTTTT.

V and J are TRBV10-2 and TRBJ1-1, with 8 bases aligning to TRBD1. Per the germline V gene, CDR1 is WSHSY and CDR2 is SAAADI. With V trimmed by 6 bases and J by 0 bases, 3 bases remained unmatched. This CDR3 spans 14 amino acids. The CDR3 loop is CASSGQGVNTEAFF. The CDR3 DNA reads TGCGCCAGCAGCGGACAGGGCGTGAACACTGAAGCTTTCTTT.

The chain employs TRBV5-4 and TRBJ2-7, with TRBD1 matching 10 bases. The germline V gene has CDR1 SGHNT and CDR2 YYREEE (reference sequence). V was clipped by 0 bases and J by 5 bases; unmatched bases: 5. This CDR3 region has 15 residues. CDR3 nucleotides: TGTGCCAGCAGCTTGGAGGGACAGGGGCGCCACGAGCAGTACTTC. Translating it yields CASSLEGQGRHEQYF.

A note on this clone: This same CDR3 is encoded by further DNA sequences in the sample. The chain couples TRBV2 to TRBJ2-5, with 7 bases fitting TRBD1. CDR1 is SNHLY, CDR2 FYNNEI, per germline. The V and J ends lost 4 bases and 8 bases, in that order; junction bases with no gene match: 7. The CDR3 covers 13 residues. The DNA of the CDR3 is TGTGCCAGCAGTGTGGGACAGCTAGAAACCCAGTACTTC. It is translated as CASSVGQLETQYF.

A word on this clone: One junction end does not reproduce the germline sequence, and a read error may be involved. The rearrangement uses TRBV7-9 and TRBJ2-7; 10 bases fit TRBD2. The germline V gene encodes CDR1 SEHNR and CDR2 FQNEAQ (reference sequence). This CDR3 has 13 amino acids. Here the CDR3 reads CSSSASGSREQYF. The CDR3 bases are TGTTCCAGCAGCGCTAGCGGGAGTCGCGAGCAGTACTTC.

The chain combines TRBV19 with TRBJ1-5; TRBD1 might be the D (6 bases). Germline V gene data show CDR1 as LNHDA and CDR2 as SQIVND (reference sequence). V lost 4 bases, J lost 7 bases, and 11 bases lay in between. CDR3 length equals 13 residues. In DNA, the CDR3 is TGTGCCAGTAGTAACCGGGGGGCCCAGCCCCAGCATTTT. It is translated as CASSNRGAQPQHF.

The V call is TRBV11-3, the J call TRBJ2-7, with 8 bases lining up with TRBD2. This CDR3 has 14 residues. Germline-derived CDR1 and CDR2 are SGHNT and YENEEA. The V gene end was trimmed by 0 bases and the J gene end by 4 bases; junction bases not matched to a gene: 2. The CDR3 region is CASSLEAGVYEQYF. CDR3 nucleotides: TGTGCCAGCAGCTTAGAAGCGGGAGTATACGAGCAGTACTTC.

The rearrangement uses TRBV12-5 and TRBJ2-5; the match to TRBD1 covers 8 bases. CDR1 and CDR2 (germline): LGHNT, FRNRAP. The CDR3 consists of 15 residues. The V segment lost 1 base and the J segment 4 bases; nucleotides outside the gene matches: 5. The CDR3 DNA sequence: TGTGCTAGTGGTTTGGGGACAGGGCTAGGAGAGACCCAGTACTTC. This codes for CASGLGTGLGETQYF.

The V and J genes are TRBV29-1 and TRBJ1-3; D is ambiguous. Per the germline V gene, CDR1 is SQVTM and CDR2 is ANQGSEA. The CDR3 has 17 amino acids. V shed 6 bases and J shed 4 bases, with 25 bases lying between them. This CDR3 is CSVSTTHRDLRGNTIYF. CDR3 in DNA: TGCAGCGTCTCCACTACGCACCGGGATCTAAGAGGAAACACCATATATTTT.